The clone carrying this T cell receptor beta chain was observed a handful of times. V was cut by 5 bases and J by 6 bases, with 11 bases left in between. This CDR3 is 12 amino acids long. Per the germline V gene, CDR1 is DFQATT and CDR2 is SNEGSKA (reference sequence). Each CDR3 protein is one row after TCRdb ran MiXCR on the 5' RACE reads. The table has around 200,000 distinct CDR3 sequences, around 18% seen once. The data were taken from a study of T-cell memory formation after mild COVID-19. The V and J genes are TRBV20-1 and TRBJ2-1, with D possibly TRBD1 on 5 matching bases. Input material: PBMCs or a T cell subset sorted from them (not recorded which). This receptor was identified in a man aged 18 to 29 who had mild COVID-19 (a few samples of this study predate the infection). Cell type and time point are not known. CDR3 sequence reads: CSAPDKTNEQFF. CDR3 DNA: TGCAGTGCTCCGGACAAAACCAATGAGCAGTTCTTC.